This T cell receptor (beta chain) emerged from a study of cytomegalovirus exposure and HLA in healthy donors. PCR used 60 Vbeta primers and 13 Jbeta primers. TCRdb's table, derived via immunoSEQ multiplex PCR, lists solely in-frame clones and lacks some. In the table there are about 140,000 clones, almost 85% of which are singletons. The V end was cut by 10 bases, the J end by 6 bases, with 16 bases between. Germline V gene sequence: CDR1 SNHLY, CDR2 FYNNEI. CDR3 length: 13 amino acids. Broader study findings: The study designated over 150 TCR beta chains cytomegalovirus-associated.

Turning to this clone: Antigen: not known.

The receptor's source is a young man in good health and CMV-seropositive. The chain is built from TRBV2 and TRBJ2-1, with D possibly TRBD2 on 5 matching bases. Sequencing was carried out using PBMCs. The CDR3 sequence: CATPGRETNEQFF. CDR3 nucleotides: TGTGCCACCCCGGGAAGGGAGACCAATGAGCAGTTCTTC.